A single sample is the source of the 17 T cell receptor beta chains below, sequenced in a study of cytomegalovirus exposure and HLA in healthy donors. In the PCR, 60 Vbeta and 13 Jbeta primers were used. TCRdb keeps only in-frame clones here, not all; method: immunoSEQ multiplex PCR. The sample has over 120,000 clones; about two thirds are singletons. Sequenced: PBMCs. The receptors were gathered from an older woman in good health and CMV-seropositive.

Regarding this clone: Relative to the germline gene, one junction end is altered; a read error may explain this. The sample carries other DNA sequences with the same CDR3. The chain couples TRBV6-1 to TRBJ1-1; D is perhaps TRBD1 (5 bases). Germline CDR1 MNHNS, CDR2 SASEGT. The CDR3 spans 13 residues. The CDR3 nucleotides read TGTGCCAGCATGTGGACATCGAACACCGAAGCTTTCTTT. Protein: CASMWTSNTEAFF.

This CDR3 reads CASSVEEGNYGYTF. CDR3 coding DNA: TGTGCCAGCAGCGTAGAGGAGGGTAACTATGGCTACACCTTC. The gene calls are TRBV9 and TRBJ1-2; no reliable D call. The V gene's germline CDR1 is SGDLS and CDR2 YYNGEE. The CDR3 length is 14 residues. V gave up 0 bases and J gave up 1 base, with 7 bases separating them. The full variable domain, rest sourced from reference TRBV9 and TRBJ1-2, is DSGVTQTPKHLITATGQRVTLRCSPRSGDLSVYWYQQSLDQGLQFLIQYYNGEERAKGNILERFSAQQFPDLHSELNLSSLELGDSALYFCASSVEEGNYGYTFGSGTRLTVV.

The gene calls are TRBV18 and TRBJ2-7, with a tentative D call TRBD1 (5 bases). The CDR3 covers 14 residues. CDR1 and CDR2 from the germline V gene are KGHSH and LQKENI. V lost 3 bases and J 5 bases, leaving 14 bases between the germline ends. CDR3 in DNA: TGTGCCAGCTCACCGATACAGGTTACCAACGAGCAGTACTTC. Protein sequence: CASSPIQVTNEQYF.

V usage is TRBV28 and J usage is TRBJ1-1; D is ambiguous. The CDR3 has 13 residues. Germline V gene lookup returns CDR1 MDHEN and CDR2 SYDVKM. V dropped 8 bases and J dropped 7 bases, with 17 bases sitting between them. The CDR3 reads CASGLDFRYEAFF. The CDR3 DNA reads TGTGCCAGCGGGTTGGACTTTCGGTATGAAGCTTTCTTT.

The rearrangement links TRBV5-1 to TRBJ2-3; TRBD1 matches at 7 bases. Per germline, CDR1 SGHRS and CDR2 YFSETQ. Germline trimming cut 4 bases from V and 2 bases from J; bases unmatched to any gene: 4. The CDR3 is 14 residues long. CDR3 nucleotides: TGCGCCAGCAGCCCGGGACAGATCACAGATACGCAGTATTTT. Translation: CASSPGQITDTQYF.

The V gene is TRBV6-6, the J gene TRBJ1-2; 8 bases are shared with TRBD1. Germline V gene data show CDR1 as MNHNY and CDR2 as SVGAGI (reference sequence). CDR3 length equals 13 residues. J was trimmed by 6 bases and V by 5 bases; bases with no gene match: 5. The CDR3 DNA reads TGTGCCAGCAGTACCCCGACAGGGGATGGCTACACCTTC. Its protein product is CASSTPTGDGYTF.

This clone was observed a single time. The V and J genes are TRBV27 and TRBJ2-3; the match to TRBD2 covers 13 bases. The germline V gene encodes CDR1 MNHEY and CDR2 SMNVEV (reference sequence). CDR3 size: 15 residues. With 6 bases clipped from V and 3 bases from J, the junction kept 3 bases outside the gene matches. CDR3 sequence: CASRLAGGLTDTQYF. The DNA of the CDR3 is TGTGCCAGCAGACTAGCGGGAGGGCTTACAGATACGCAGTATTTT.

This clone was recorded a few times. The chain recombines TRBV28 with TRBJ1-2; D might be TRBD1 (5 bases). Trimming pared 10 bases from V and 2 bases from J, leaving 14 bases between. Germline V gives CDR1 MDHEN, CDR2 SYDVKM. The CDR3 is made up of 13 amino acids. This CDR3 is CATWGHPNYGYTF. CDR3 DNA sequence: TGTGCCACATGGGGCCATCCCAACTATGGCTACACCTTC.

The chain couples TRBV19 to TRBJ2-7; TRBD2 aligns across 10 bases. J lost 0 bases, V lost 4 bases, and 0 bases had no gene match. CDR3 length: 14 amino acids. From germline, CDR1 is LNHDA and CDR2 SQIVND (reference sequence). The CDR3 loop reads CASSTSGSSYEQYF. DNA of the CDR3: TGTGCCAGTAGTACTAGCGGGAGCTCCTACGAGCAGTACTTC. Based on the CDR3 plus reference TRBV19 and TRBJ2-7, the full variable domain is DGGITQSPKYLFRKEGQNVTLSCEQNLNHDAMYWYRQDPGQGLRLIYYSQIVNDFQKGDIAEGYSVSREKKESFPLTVTSAQKNPTAFYLCASSTSGSSYEQYFGPGTRLTVT.

The table lists this clone with a few counts. This chain joins TRBV10-3 and TRBJ1-1; D not resolved. The CDR3 covers 15 residues. The germline V gene has CDR1 ENHRY and CDR2 SYGVKD. V gave up 3 bases and J gave up 1 base, with 12 bases separating them. The CDR3 DNA reads TGTGCCATCAGTGACCCCGGGAGGCAGAACACTGAAGCTTTCTTT. It is translated as CAISDPGRQNTEAFF.

V usage is TRBV6-1 and J usage is TRBJ2-1, with TRBD2 matching over 8 bases. The CDR3 totals 14 residues. Germline loops: CDR1 MNHNS, CDR2 SASEGT. V lost 6 bases and J lost 3; bases outside the gene matches: 4. CDR3 nucleotide sequence: TGTGCCAGCAGATTAGCGGGGCTCTACAATGAGCAGTTCTTC. Protein sequence: CASRLAGLYNEQFF.

The chain uses TRBV5-1 and TRBJ2-3; 10 bases map to TRBD1. The CDR3 is 16 amino acids. V shed 4 bases, J shed 0 bases, and the junction held 5 bases outside the gene matches. Germline CDR1 reads SGHRS; CDR2 reads YFSETQ. The CDR3 loop is CASSTGQGGSTDTQYF. As DNA, the CDR3 is TGCGCCAGCAGCACCGGACAGGGGGGCAGCACAGATACGCAGTATTTT.

V usage is TRBV10-3 and J usage is TRBJ2-5; the match to TRBD1 covers 8 bases. The trim removed 6 bases at V and 4 bases at J, leaving 1 base unmatched. CDR3 length equals 12 residues. Looked up from germline, CDR1 is ENHRY and CDR2 is SYGVKD. The CDR3 sequence is CAISDRGETQYF. The CDR3 nucleotides are TGTGCCATCAGCGACAGGGGAGAGACCCAGTACTTC.

Only one count was recorded for this clone. The rearrangement joins TRBV19 to TRBJ1-2; the D gene is possibly TRBD1 (5 bases). The CDR3 runs to 13 residues. CDR1 and CDR2 from the germline V gene are LNHDA and SQIVND (reference sequence). Trimming removed 7 bases from V and 8 bases from J, with 17 bases in between. The CDR3 DNA reads as TGTGCCAGTAAGCCGGGGCTGGCGGGGGGCTACACCTTC. Translation: CASKPGLAGGYTF.

This clone was seen a few times. This CDR3 reads CASSLGQGEDTQYF. The CDR3 DNA reads as TGTGCCAGCAGCTTAGGACAGGGGGAAGATACGCAGTATTTT. This sequence joins TRBV11-3 and TRBJ2-3; 9 nucleotides line up with TRBD1. The germline V gene has CDR1 SGHNT and CDR2 YENEEA. The CDR3 spans 14 residues. The J segment lost 5 bases and the V segment lost 1 base, leaving 1 base of the junction unmatched.

The chain links TRBV5-4 to TRBJ2-3, with 16 bases lining up with TRBD2. With V trimmed by 4 bases and J by 5 bases, 10 bases remained unmatched. From germline, CDR1 is SGHNT and CDR2 YYREEE (reference sequence). CDR3 length equals 18 residues. The CDR3 DNA follows: TGTGCCAGCAGCCCCGGGACTAGCGGGAGGGATGCAGGAGATACGCAGTATTTT. Translation gives CASSPGTSGRDAGDTQYF.

In this sample, this clone turned up once. V is TRBV7-3 and J is TRBJ2-7; 9 bases map to TRBD2. V dropped 2 bases and J dropped 5; count of bases not matched to a gene: 4. The CDR3 has 14 residues. Per the germline V gene, CDR1 is SGHTA and CDR2 is FQGTGA. CDR3 DNA sequence: TGTGCCAGCAGCTTAGCGGGGGGGCGCGACGAGCAGTACTTC. The encoded protein is CASSLAGGRDEQYF.